This T cell receptor beta chain emerged from a study of T cells in Graves' hyperthyroidism and ophthalmopathy. The study's findings and limits: In the blood, most expanded thyroid clonotypes above 0.001 appeared as well. Separation of ophthalmopathy from stable hyperthyroidism was achieved by a 13 V-J model.

Amplification targeted TCR beta CDR3 regions from RNA transcripts. When the TCR CDR3 underwent first-round RT-PCR, the HTBI primer set was used. TCRdb re-called the multiplex PCR reads through MiXCR, storing one row per CDR3 protein. This sample has around 350,000 distinct CDR3 sequences, with around 25% found just once. This clonotype appeared a few times. Its target is unknown. In patients aged 18 to 65, hyperthyroidism was newly diagnosed, with duration under 2 months. The CDR3 has 14 residues. Between the trimmed V and J ends, which lost 1 base and 3 bases, there was a span of 7 bases. Germline CDR1 MNHEY, CDR2 SVGAGI.

This rearrangement joins TRBV6-5 to TRBJ2-1; a possible D gene is TRBD2 (6 bases). The sequence came from a man in his forties or fifties with Graves' hyperthyroidism. Sample: blood. The CDR3 region is CASSYLGLYNEQFF. In nucleotides, the CDR3 is TGTGCCAGCAGTTACTTGGGACTCTACAATGAGCAGTTCTTC.